This T cell receptor beta chain was identified during a study of cytomegalovirus exposure and HLA in healthy donors. Across the whole study: Across 350 to 500 genotyped donors, about 80% landed in the Caucasian-associated ancestry cluster. Findings and limits, study-wide: There were some public TCRs occurring in many donors, but most TCR sequences were rare.

This CDR3 contains 15 residues. Looked up from germline, CDR1 is SNHLY and CDR2 is FYNNEI. V dropped 6 bases and J dropped 0; count of bases not matched to a gene: 6. This clone was observed once. Its antigen remains unidentified. Primers included in the PCR were 60 Vbeta and 13 Jbeta primers. Assay: immunoSEQ multiplex PCR; the TCRdb copy retains only in-frame clones and omits some. The sample has fewer than 140,000 clones, approximately 71% seen once. The receptor was derived from a man aged 35 to 55 in good health and CMV-seronegative. The sequenced sample was PBMCs. The V gene is TRBV2, the J gene TRBJ2-3; 7 bases agree with TRBD1. DNA for the CDR3: TGTGCCAGCAGATGGGACAGAGCTAGCACAGATACGCAGTATTTT. Its translation is CASRWDRASTDTQYF.